Below are 21 T cell receptor beta chains sequenced from a single sample in a study of blood T cell repertoires in COVID-19. The data were produced by immunoSEQ multiplex PCR, yet TCRdb's version contains in-frame clones alone and is incomplete. The data hold roughly 290,000 clones, with approximately 86% observed a single time. The sequenced sample consisted of peripheral blood. All receptors come from a woman aged 45-65 years with active or convalescent COVID-19.

CDR3 sequence: CASSPGNREQPQHF. In DNA, the CDR3 is TGTGCCAGCAGCCCAGGAAACAGGGAGCAGCCCCAGCATTTT. The chain combines TRBV2 with TRBJ1-5, with a weak D call TRBD1 (6 bases). In germline, CDR1 is SNHLY, CDR2 FYNNEI. The ends were cut back, 6 bases at V and 7 bases at J, with 16 bases in the middle. CDR3 length equals 14 residues.

The rearrangement joins TRBV18 to TRBJ1-1; D gene ambiguous. V was clipped by 3 bases and J by 0 bases, with 11 bases between them. The CDR3 covers 15 residues. Germline-derived CDR1 and CDR2 are KGHSH and LQKENI. Here the CDR3 DNA reads TGTGCCAGCTCACCTAATCAGGTAATGAACACTGAAGCTTTCTTT. This encodes CASSPNQVMNTEAFF.

V usage is TRBV29-1 and J usage is TRBJ1-2; D not certain. CDR3 length equals 13 residues. Deletions cut 6 bases from V and 0 bases from J, with 11 bases between. Germline V lookup: CDR1 SQVTM, CDR2 ANQGSEA. CDR3 protein: CSVTGRANYGYTF. CDR3 in DNA: TGCAGCGTAACCGGGAGAGCTAACTATGGCTACACCTTC.

Written as DNA, the CDR3 is TGTGCCAGCAGTCGAGGGCCGGGAGAGGGCGAAAAACTGTTTTTT. This sequence encodes CASSRGPGEGEKLFF. The chain couples TRBV28 to TRBJ1-4; no definite D call. The CDR3 has 15 residues. The germline CDR1 and CDR2 sequences are MDHEN and SYDVKM. Trimming removed 5 bases at V and 8 bases at J, with 18 bases between.

The rearrangement joins TRBV28 to TRBJ1-3; tentatively, D is TRBD1 (5 bases). Germline lookup yields CDR1 MDHEN and CDR2 SYDVKM. The CDR3 covers 14 residues. V lost 2 bases and J 2 bases, leaving 7 bases between the germline ends. For the CDR3, the DNA is TGTGCCAGCAGTTTAGTCAGGGCTGGAAACACCATATATTTT. Its protein product is CASSLVRAGNTIYF. Combining the CDR3 with reference TRBV28 and TRBJ1-3 gives the whole variable domain DVKVTQSSRYLVKRTGEKVFLECVQDMDHENMFWYRQDPGLGLRLIYFSYDVKMKEKGDIPEGYSVSREKKERFSLILESASTNQTSMYLCASSLVRAGNTIYFGEGSWLTVV.

The V call is TRBV4-1, the J call TRBJ2-4; TRBD1 matches at 9 bases. Germline loops: CDR1 MGHRA, CDR2 YSYEKL. CDR3 length: 20 residues. The V and J ends lost 4 bases and 0 bases, in that order; junction bases with no gene match: 16. The CDR3 nucleotides are TGCGCCAGCAGCCGCCATGGGACAGGGCGTATCTTGCTAGCCAAAAACATTCAGTACTTC. Translating gives CASSRHGTGRILLAKNIQYF.

This sequence joins TRBV5-6 and TRBJ1-3; D unclear. Germline lookup yields CDR1 SGHDT and CDR2 YYEEEE. With 1 base removed from V and 0 bases from J, the gap between germline ends came to 11 bases. This CDR3 contains 16 residues. CDR3 sequence (DNA): TGTGCCAGCAGCTTGTCAGCGGTCGACTCTGGAAACACCATATATTTT. It yields the protein CASSLSAVDSGNTIYF.

This chain joins TRBV21-1 and TRBJ2-7; TRBD2 is taken as the D call from the table, unchecked against the DNA. TRBV21-1 is flagged as a pseudogene. The CDR3 is 15 amino acids. The CDR3 spells CASSKANGSLYEQYF. In nucleotides, the CDR3 is TGTGCCAGCAGCAAAGCTAACGGGAGCCTTTACGAGCAGTACTTC.

V is TRBV2 and J is TRBJ1-6; TRBD1 matches at 9 bases. Germline loops: CDR1 SNHLY, CDR2 FYNNEI. The CDR3 length is 17 residues. V trimming: 7 bases; J trimming: 0 bases; junction bases outside the gene matches: 7. CDR3 DNA: TGTGCCAGCATTACAGGGGGCTTAACCTCCTATAATTCACCCCTCCACTTT. This gives the protein CASITGGLTSYNSPLHF. The full variable domain, in which reference TRBV2 and TRBJ1-6 provide the parts outside the CDR3, is EPEVTQTPSHQVTQMGQEVILRCVPISNHLYFYWYRQILGQKVEFLVSFYNNEISEKSEIFDDQFSVERPDGSNFTLKIRSTKLEDSAMYFCASITGGLTSYNSPLHFGNGTRLTVT.

This clone was seen once. The rearrangement links TRBV11-3 to TRBJ2-1, with D perhaps TRBD1 (6 bases). There are 17 residues in the CDR3. Trimming pared 2 bases from V and 0 bases from J, leaving 14 bases between. Germline CDR1 SGHNT, CDR2 YENEEA. CDR3 in DNA: TGTGCCAGCAGCTTACAGGGGAGCCGGGGCTCCTACAATGAGCAGTTCTTC. Its protein is CASSLQGSRGSYNEQFF.

The V call is TRBV12-3 or TRBV12-4, the J call TRBJ1-1; maybe TRBD1 (5 bases). The CDR3 is made up of 13 amino acids. The ends were cut back, 5 bases at V and 1 base at J, with 8 bases in the middle. The CDR3, as DNA: TGTGCCAGCAGTCCTACAGGGAACACTGAAGCTTTCTTT. Its translation is CASSPTGNTEAFF.

The chain recombines TRBV3-1 (or the pseudogene TRBV3-2) with TRBJ2-5, with D perhaps TRBD2 (5 bases). The CDR3 runs 12 residues. In germline, CDR1 is LGHDT, CDR2 YNNKEL (reference sequence). V lost 0 bases and J 9 bases, leaving 8 bases between the germline ends. The CDR3 region is CASSQERGSQYF. CDR3 DNA: TGTGCCAGCAGCCAAGAGAGAGGGTCCCAGTACTTC.

The genes are TRBV3-1 (or the pseudogene TRBV3-2) and TRBJ1-2; no firm D call. CDR3 length equals 13 residues. Trimming removed 4 bases from V and 8 bases from J, with 14 bases in between. Germline values: CDR1 LGHDT, CDR2 YNNKEL (reference sequence). In nucleotides, the CDR3 is TGTGCCAGCAGCCCCCGGGGAGCGGGCGGCTACACCTTC. The encoded protein is CASSPRGAGGYTF.

This chain joins TRBV19 and TRBJ2-1; possible D gene TRBD2, 7 bases. CDR1 and CDR2 (germline): LNHDA, SQIVND (reference sequence). The V end lost 5 bases, the J end lost 3 bases, and 20 bases lay between the germline ends. The CDR3 runs to 17 residues. In DNA form, the CDR3 reads TGTGCCAGTAGTTCTGGGGTGTGGGGGGGCCTCTACAATGAGCAGTTCTTC. It yields the protein CASSSGVWGGLYNEQFF. The full variable domain, rest sourced from reference TRBV19 and TRBJ2-1, is DGGITQSPKYLFRKEGQNVTLSCEQNLNHDAMYWYRQDPGQGLRLIYYSQIVNDFQKGDIAEGYSVSREKKESFPLTVTSAQKNPTAFYLCASSSGVWGGLYNEQFFGPGTRLTVL.

As to this clone: Other DNA sequences from this sample encode an identical CDR3 as well. V gene TRBV3-1 (or the pseudogene TRBV3-2) combines with J gene TRBJ1-2; no definite D call. The CDR3 is 12 amino acids. V lost 1 base, J lost 4 bases, and 4 bases lay in between. The germline gives CDR1 LGHDT, CDR2 YNNKEL (reference sequence). CDR3 nucleotides: TGTGCCAGCAGCCAAGCGGGCTATGGCTACACCTTC. It specifies CASSQAGYGYTF.

The chain has TRBV7-3 and TRBJ2-1, with 7 bases matching TRBD2. Per germline, CDR1 SGHTA and CDR2 FQGTGA. Germline trimming cut 5 bases from V and 2 bases from J; bases unmatched to any gene: 9. The CDR3 runs 16 residues. DNA of the CDR3: TGTGCCAGCAGCCCCCAGCGGGGAGGGGCCTACAATGAGCAGTTCTTC. Amino acids: CASSPQRGGAYNEQFF.

The rearrangement links TRBV5-5 to TRBJ2-7, with 7 nucleotides matching TRBD2. V was pared by 5 bases and J by 3 bases, with 5 bases of the junction left unmatched. CDR1 and CDR2 (germline): SGHKS, YYEKEE (reference sequence). CDR3 length: 13 residues. DNA for the CDR3: TGTGCCAGCAGGAAGACTAGCAGCTACGAGCAGTACTTC. Amino acids: CASRKTSSYEQYF.

The count of this clone is one. V usage is TRBV27 and J usage is TRBJ1-2; D remains unclear. V lost 4 bases, J lost 0 bases, and 15 bases lay in between. There are 16 residues in the CDR3. Germline CDR1 MNHEY, CDR2 SMNVEV (reference sequence). The CDR3 DNA is TGTGCCAGCAGTTCCCTTGGTCTTCCAGCTAACTATGGCTACACCTTC. Protein product: CASSSLGLPANYGYTF.

The chain couples TRBV29-1 to TRBJ1-1; 7 nucleotides agree with TRBD1. The CDR3 loop spans 16 amino acids. CDR1 SQVTM and CDR2 ANQGSEA come from the germline V gene. V was pared by 1 base and J by 1 base, with 9 bases of the junction left unmatched. The CDR3 coding sequence is TGCAGCGTTGAAGGGGGACACAGGGGATCGAACACTGAAGCTTTCTTT. It codes for CSVEGGHRGSNTEAFF.

V usage is TRBV5-4 and J usage is TRBJ2-6; unclear D gene. Trimming took off 0 bases at V and 2 bases at J, with 12 bases between the two ends. The CDR3 is 17 residues long. The germline V gene encodes CDR1 SGHNT and CDR2 YYREEE (reference sequence). The CDR3 nucleotides read TGTGCCAGCAGCTTGGACGGTCTTCTTGCTGGGGCCAACGTCCTGACTTTC. Translated: CASSLDGLLAGANVLTF.

V gene TRBV12-3 or TRBV12-4 combines with J gene TRBJ1-1; 11 positions match TRBD1. Trimming removed 6 bases from V and 7 bases from J; junction bases left unmatched: 4. CDR3 size: 13 residues. DNA of the CDR3: TGTGCCAGCAGCAGGACAGGGGGCTTTGAAGCTTTCTTT. It codes for CASSRTGGFEAFF.